The TCR beta chain under discussion was sequenced for a study of cytomegalovirus exposure and HLA in healthy donors. Primers for the PCR totalled 60 Vbeta and 13 Jbeta. In the source study's methods: Some 80 million unique TCR beta chains, some 11 million shared, were counted in a later analysis. Profiling relied on immunoSEQ multiplex PCR, and the TCRdb table lists in-frame clones only, not all of them. From that table come the V and J calls and clone size; the DNA was used to work out D and trimming. Here the sample table reports 80,000 to 95,000 clones. This CDR3 has 16 amino acids. Germline CDR1 reads MRHNA; CDR2 reads SNTAGT. The ends lost 1 base at V and 3 bases at J; junction bases unmatched: 4. As regards this clone: The antigen is unknown.

Study-level results: Donor immune exposure was known only as CMV serostatus. A later examination showed that TCR association rates differed by HLA locus, with DRB1 most and HLA-C fewest. TCR beta V- and J-gene trimming, according to a later analysis, was linked to a missense DCLRE1C variant.

This clonotype originated in a man in his fifties or sixties in good health and CMV-seropositive. Input material: PBMCs. The chain has TRBV6-4 and TRBJ1-1; TRBD1 matches 11 bases. The CDR3: CASSDLGQGEDTEAFF. CDR3 in DNA: TGTGCCAGCAGTGACTTGGGACAGGGGGAGGACACTGAAGCTTTCTTT.